The T cell receptor (beta chain) under discussion was sequenced for a study of cytomegalovirus exposure and HLA in healthy donors. Background on the study: Counted in an early data release were tens of millions of unique TCRs from HLA-typed donors. General observations from the study: A highly shared variant cluster was judged a likely technical artifact. A later examination showed that TCR association rates differed by HLA locus, with DRB1 most and HLA-C fewest. Analysis was performed later, and it showed HLA-associated TCR beta chains to be more clonally expanded than equally common others.

The study ran its PCR with 60 Vbeta and 13 Jbeta primers. The data were produced by immunoSEQ multiplex PCR, yet TCRdb's version contains in-frame clones alone and is incomplete. This sample yields 210,000 or so clones, of which approximately 84% are seen a single time; over 0.5% belongs to the top ten. In the case of this clone: What it binds is not known.

The sequencing sample was made of PBMCs. The receptor was isolated from a woman in her 40s in good health and CMV-seronegative.

The CDR3 sequence: CASSLTGWMFF. As DNA, the CDR3 is TGTGCCAGCAGCTTGACTGGGTGGATGTTTTTT. V is TRBV7-8 and J is TRBJ1-4; D remains ambiguous. The germline CDR1 and CDR2 sequences are SGHVS and FQNEAQ. Trimming removed 3 bases from V and 15 bases from J, with 11 bases in between. CDR3 length equals 11 residues.